One and the same sample provided the 28 T cell receptor beta chains below, sequenced in a study of shared clonotypes between healthy human individuals. Measured with immunoSEQ multiplex PCR; TCRdb has only the in-frame clones, and not every one. The sample records approximately 2,300,000 clones, 80% to 95% being singletons. Sequencing used naive CD4+ T cells from PBMCs. The subset here: CD45RA+ positively selected. These TCRs come from a man aged 18 to 35 in good health. Some clones in this sample may be carry-over from other donors' samples.

Turning to this clone: This sample also contains other DNA sequences that code for the same CDR3. The V and J genes are TRBV6-5 and TRBJ1-2, with D unresolved. The V gene lost 0 bases and the J gene lost 2 bases, with 10 bases spanning the gap. This CDR3 is 15 amino acids long. Germline V gene data show CDR1 as MNHEY and CDR2 as SVGAGI. The CDR3: CASSYSRQANYGYTF. CDR3 nucleotides: TGTGCCAGCAGTTACTCCAGGCAAGCCAACTATGGCTACACCTTC.

The chain couples TRBV30 to TRBJ1-2; D is perhaps TRBD1 (5 bases). Trimming took 1 base from V and 4 from J, leaving 10 bases between them. The CDR3 has 13 amino acids. Looked up from germline, CDR1 is GTSNPN and CDR2 is SVGIG (reference sequence). The CDR3 loop reads CAWSAHRTYGYTF. The CDR3 DNA follows: TGTGCCTGGAGTGCCCACAGGACCTATGGCTACACCTTC.

The chain combines TRBV6-5 with TRBJ1-3; D possibly corresponds to TRBD1 (6 bases). CDR1 is MNHEY and CDR2 is SVGAGI in the germline V gene. The CDR3 spans 15 residues. V lost 6 bases, J lost 0 bases, and 12 bases lay in between. DNA of the CDR3: TGTGCCAGCAGCAGCACAGGGATCTCTGGAAACACCATATATTTT. Its protein is CASSSTGISGNTIYF.

The chain links TRBV5-4 to TRBJ2-7; possibly TRBD1 for D (8 bases). The CDR3 extends over 15 amino acids. Looked up from germline, CDR1 is SGHNT and CDR2 is YYREEE (reference sequence). Trimming removed 3 bases from V and 4 bases from J, with 17 bases in between. DNA for the CDR3: TGTGCCAGCAGCTCAAACAGGGGGGGTATATACGAGCAGTACTTC. Amino acid sequence: CASSSNRGGIYEQYF.

The CDR3 DNA sequence: TGTGCCAGCAGTTTATGGGACAGGGGCAGGAATGAGCAGTTCTTC. Translation gives CASSLWDRGRNEQFF. The chain is built from TRBV28 and TRBJ2-1; 9 positions agree with TRBD1. Trimming took 0 bases from V and 7 from J; bases not matched to a gene: 4. The length of the CDR3 is 15 residues. In germline, CDR1 is MDHEN, CDR2 SYDVKM.

The CDR3 sequence: CASSSRARGANTEAFF. The CDR3 DNA follows: TGTGCCAGTAGTTCGCGGGCCAGGGGAGCGAACACTGAAGCTTTCTTT. This chain joins TRBV19 and TRBJ1-1; D might be TRBD1 (6 bases). V dropped 5 bases and J dropped 1 base, with 17 bases sitting between them. This CDR3 is 16 amino acids long. Germline loops: CDR1 LNHDA, CDR2 SQIVND (reference sequence).

This clone was detected once. The chain uses TRBV5-1 and TRBJ2-7; D possibly corresponds to TRBD2 (5 bases). The CDR3 has 14 amino acids. V lost 6 bases and J lost 2, with 15 bases in between. CDR1 and CDR2 from the germline V gene are SGHRS and YFSETQ. CDR3 in DNA: TGCGCCAGCACCCTCGGCGGGTCGGCCTACGAGCAGTACTTC. Translation: CASTLGGSAYEQYF. Full variable domain (outside the CDR3, taken from reference TRBV5-1 and TRBJ2-7): KAGVTQTPRYLIKTRGQQVTLSCSPISGHRSVSWYQQTPGQGLQFLFEYFSETQRNKGNFPGRFSGRQFSNSRSEMNVSTLELGDSALYLCASTLGGSAYEQYFGPGTRLTVT.

The chain links TRBV4-2 to TRBJ1-5; D possibly corresponds to TRBD1 (6 bases). The CDR3 contains 16 residues. Trimming cost V 0 bases and J 3 bases, with 12 bases left between them. The V gene's germline CDR1 is LGHNA and CDR2 YNFKEQ. CDR3 residues: CASSQDLRQDNQPQHF. The CDR3 nucleotides read TGTGCCAGCAGCCAAGATCTCCGACAGGACAATCAGCCCCAGCATTTT.

CDR3 DNA: TGTGCCAGCAGCGGACAGGGTAGTATCAACACTGAAGCTTTCTTT. Amino acids: CASSGQGSINTEAFF. This sequence joins TRBV6-1 and TRBJ1-1; 8 nucleotides match TRBD1. Germline V lookup: CDR1 MNHNS, CDR2 SASEGT. CDR3 length equals 15 residues. V lost 6 bases to trimming and J lost 2 bases; unmatched junction nucleotides: 8.

The chain uses TRBV28 and TRBJ1-1; D not certain. In germline, CDR1 is MDHEN, CDR2 SYDVKM. V was cut by 10 bases and J by 0 bases, with 6 bases left in between. The CDR3 totals 11 residues. CDR3 sequence (DNA): TGTGCCACGCACATGAACACTGAAGCTTTCTTT. Translation: CATHMNTEAFF.

The chain carries TRBV11-2 and TRBJ2-1; maybe TRBD2 (6 bases). The V end lost 3 bases, the J end lost 4 bases, and 16 bases lay between the germline ends. Germline loops: CDR1 SGHAT, CDR2 FQNNGV. There are 16 residues in the CDR3. DNA for the CDR3: TGTGCCAGCAGCTTCTCCGGCGCGGGGCCTTACAATGAGCAGTTCTTC. Its translation is CASSFSGAGPYNEQFF.

The CDR3 is CASSPEGETQYF. For the CDR3, the DNA is TGCGCCAGCAGCCCCGAGGGGGAGACCCAGTACTTC. The chain joins TRBV10-2 to TRBJ2-5; D possibly uses TRBD1 or TRBD2 (5 bases each). Per the germline V gene, CDR1 is WSHSY and CDR2 is SAAADI. The CDR3 is 12 amino acids. The germline V and J ends were trimmed by 6 bases and 5 bases, with 10 bases remaining between them.

The DNA of the CDR3 is TGTGCCAGCAGCTTAGATGGGGGCCGCCAGCCCCAGCATTTT. Translation: CASSLDGGRQPQHF. The chain couples TRBV7-9 to TRBJ1-5, with TRBD1 as a possible D gene (6 bases). The V gene's germline CDR1 is SEHNR and CDR2 FQNEAQ (reference sequence). The CDR3 contains 14 residues. Deletions cut 1 base from V and 7 bases from J, with 11 bases between.

As to this clone: The same CDR3 is also encoded by other DNA sequences in this sample. The V and J genes are TRBV6-1 and TRBJ1-5; D ambiguous. Looked up from germline, CDR1 is MNHNS and CDR2 is SASEGT. The CDR3 runs 12 residues. Trimming shortened V by 1 base and J by 6 bases, and 4 bases separated the two germline ends. The CDR3 reads CASSEGGQPQHF. The CDR3 DNA sequence: TGTGCCAGCAGTGAAGGAGGTCAGCCCCAGCATTTT.

The chain links TRBV27 to TRBJ2-3; D not certain. Trimming pared 2 bases from V and 2 bases from J, leaving 8 bases between. The germline gives CDR1 MNHEY, CDR2 SMNVEV (reference sequence). This CDR3 has 14 amino acids. The CDR3 region has the DNA TGTGCCAGCAGTTTAAGGCCATACACAGATACGCAGTATTTT. Amino acid sequence: CASSLRPYTDTQYF.

For this clone: The same CDR3 arises from other DNA sequences in this sample as well. The genes are TRBV5-1 and TRBJ2-3; D remains ambiguous. V lost 1 base to trimming and J lost 1 base, with 4 bases between them. There are 13 residues in the CDR3. In germline, CDR1 is SGHRS, CDR2 YFSETQ. The CDR3 nucleotides read TGCGCCAGCAGCTTGTACGGCACAGATACGCAGTATTTT. This translates into CASSLYGTDTQYF.

The chain recombines TRBV12-5 with TRBJ1-2; D is unresolved. This CDR3 has 13 residues. The germline V and J ends were trimmed by 2 bases and 8 bases, with 12 bases remaining between them. CDR1 is LGHNT and CDR2 is FRNRAP in the germline V gene. The CDR3 DNA follows: TGTGCTAGTGGTTTGTTTCCCGTGATAGGCTACACCTTC. Its protein is CASGLFPVIGYTF.

As for this clone: Other DNA sequences from this sample encode an identical CDR3 as well. V is TRBV28 and J is TRBJ2-7; D uncertain. Germline CDR1 and CDR2: MDHEN and SYDVKM. CDR3 length: 12 amino acids. The germline V and J ends were trimmed by 4 bases and 4 bases, with 8 bases remaining between them. CDR3 bases: TGTGCCAGCAGTTCGAGGAGTTACGAGCAGTACTTC. This codes for CASSSRSYEQYF. The full variable domain, rest sourced from reference TRBV28 and TRBJ2-7, is DVKVTQSSRYLVKRTGEKVFLECVQDMDHENMFWYRQDPGLGLRLIYFSYDVKMKEKGDIPEGYSVSREKKERFSLILESASTNQTSMYLCASSSRSYEQYFGPGTRLTVT.

This clone occurred a few times. The chain carries TRBV4-1 and TRBJ1-1; D not certain. Germline lookup yields CDR1 MGHRA and CDR2 YSYEKL. Trimming cost V 1 base and J 3 bases, with 12 bases left between them. The CDR3 totals 15 residues. CDR3 in DNA: TGCGCCAGCAGCCAAGGCCGGGGAGCATACACTGAAGCTTTCTTT. Protein product: CASSQGRGAYTEAFF.

V is TRBV28 and J is TRBJ2-7; weak D call: TRBD2 (6 bases). The CDR3 runs 16 residues. Germline V CDR1 and CDR2: MDHEN, SYDVKM. Trimming shortened V by 7 bases and J by 2 bases, and 21 bases separated the two germline ends. CDR3 protein: CASITSWSSAPYEQYF. DNA of the CDR3: TGTGCCAGCATCACCTCCTGGTCTAGCGCGCCCTACGAGCAGTACTTC.

The V and J genes are TRBV6-6 and TRBJ1-2; tentative D call: TRBD1 (6 bases). Trimming left V 1 base short and J 3 bases short, with 9 bases between. Per the germline V gene, CDR1 is MNHNY and CDR2 is SVGAGI (reference sequence). The CDR3 is made up of 14 amino acids. CDR3 bases: TGTGCCAGCAGTTACTACAGGGTAGACTATGGCTACACCTTC. As protein: CASSYYRVDYGYTF.

This rearrangement joins TRBV9 to TRBJ2-3; a weak D match, TRBD2 (5 bases). V was cut by 4 bases and J by 4 bases, with 16 bases left in between. Germline values: CDR1 SGDLS, CDR2 YYNGEE. The CDR3 has 15 amino acids. Here the CDR3 DNA reads TGTGCCAGCAGCCCCAGCCGAGGGCCTGCAGATACGCAGTATTTT. Translating gives CASSPSRGPADTQYF.

Points on this clone: Distinct nucleotide sequences in the sample also encode this CDR3. The J gene is TRBJ2-7, the V gene TRBV7-9; the match to TRBD1 covers 8 bases. CDR1 is SEHNR, CDR2 FQNEAQ, per germline (reference sequence). V gave up 0 bases and J gave up 6 bases; unmatched junction bases: 1. CDR3 size: 13 residues. The CDR3 DNA reads as TGTGCCAGCAGCTTAGCCGGGACAGGCGAGCAGTACTTC. As protein: CASSLAGTGEQYF.

The CDR3 region is CSAPTPTNTGELFF. CDR3 bases: TGCAGCGCACCGACACCCACGAACACCGGGGAGCTGTTTTTT. This chain links TRBV29-1 with TRBJ2-2; no definite D call. V was pared by 7 bases and J by 0 bases, with 12 bases between. The CDR3 has 14 amino acids. Germline CDR1 and CDR2: SQVTM and ANQGSEA.

The chain is built from TRBV11-2 and TRBJ2-3, with a weak D call TRBD2 (6 bases). CDR3 length: 14 amino acids. V was cut by 4 bases and J by 2 bases, with 10 bases left in between. Germline V lookup: CDR1 SGHAT, CDR2 FQNNGV. CDR3: CASSSGLHTDTQYF. The DNA for the CDR3 is TGTGCCAGCAGCTCGGGACTCCACACAGATACGCAGTATTTT.

The V and J genes are TRBV30 and TRBJ2-1, with a tentative D call TRBD2 (6 bases). The CDR3 sequence is 18 residues long. CDR1 and CDR2 (germline): GTSNPN, SVGIG (reference sequence). V was pared by 2 bases and J by 2 bases, with 22 bases between. CDR3 coding DNA: TGTGCCTGGAGTTCGCTTGGCGGGAACGTAATAGCCTACAATGAGCAGTTCTTC. Translation: CAWSSLGGNVIAYNEQFF.

The chain links TRBV20-1 to TRBJ1-2; no clear D gene. Trimming cost V 0 bases and J 4 bases, with 3 bases left between them. This CDR3 is 11 amino acids long. Germline CDR1 DFQATT, CDR2 SNEGSKA (reference sequence). CDR3 DNA: TGCAGTGCTAGAGAGATCTATGGCTACACCTTC. Amino acids: CSAREIYGYTF.

This clone was picked up a small number of times. This chain joins TRBV9 and TRBJ1-5; D is undetermined. This CDR3 is built from 15 residues. Germline V gene lookup returns CDR1 SGDLS and CDR2 YYNGEE. V lost 0 bases, J lost 3 bases, and 10 bases lay in between. The chain's CDR3 is CASSVEGRFNQPQHF. The CDR3 region has the DNA TGTGCCAGCAGCGTAGAAGGCAGATTCAATCAGCCCCAGCATTTT.